One sample yielded the 5 T cell receptor beta chains listed below, sequenced in a study of blood T cells in healthy people across ages. The use of a sample-barcoded 5' primer and a J-beta primer mix characterized a second PCR of roughly 7 to 11 cycles. MiXCR, applied by TCRdb to the 5' RACE reads, yields one record per CDR3 protein. The sample gives some 1 million distinct CDR3 sequences, more than 35% of which show up once; 18% is in the top ten. The specimen sequenced was blood. These receptors all stem from a woman aged 55 to 70 in good health.

The V gene is TRBV30, the J gene TRBJ1-1; a possible D gene is TRBD1 (6 bases). This CDR3 has 13 amino acids. Germline V gene data show CDR1 as GTSNPN and CDR2 as SVGIG (reference sequence). V lost 4 bases and J 5 bases, leaving 14 bases between the germline ends. CDR3 residues: CAWNHRVLTEAFF. The CDR3 nucleotides read TGTGCCTGGAACCACAGGGTGTTGACTGAAGCTTTCTTT.

The gene calls are TRBV20-1 and TRBJ2-7, with 9 bases matching TRBD2. Germline values: CDR1 DFQATT, CDR2 SNEGSKA (reference sequence). The CDR3 covers 13 residues. V lost 6 bases and J lost 6; bases outside the gene matches: 9. The CDR3 sequence is CSARSGRFLEQYF. The CDR3 nucleotides are TGCAGTGCAAGAAGCGGGAGGTTCCTCGAGCAGTACTTC.

The chain carries TRBV9 and TRBJ1-1; D perhaps matches TRBD1 (5 bases). Per germline, CDR1 SGDLS and CDR2 YYNGEE. Trimming took off 3 bases at V and 1 base at J, with 10 bases between the two ends. This CDR3 spans 14 amino acids. The CDR3 sequence: CASSAYQGNTEAFF. DNA for the CDR3: TGTGCCAGCAGCGCCTATCAGGGGAACACTGAAGCTTTCTTT.

This chain links TRBV28 with TRBJ1-5; 8 nucleotides agree with TRBD1. This CDR3 comprises 17 residues. With 2 bases clipped from V and 5 bases from J, the junction kept 11 bases outside the gene matches. Germline CDR1 is MDHEN and CDR2 is SYDVKM. As DNA, the CDR3 is TGTGCCAGCAGTTTACAGACAGGGGCCCTCCTCCATCAGCCCCAGCATTTT. This translates into CASSLQTGALLHQPQHF.

This clonotype has a handful of counts. The rearrangement joins TRBV10-3 to TRBJ1-5; D may be TRBD1 (6 bases). Trimming took 6 bases from V and 5 from J, leaving 14 bases between them. Germline values: CDR1 ENHRY, CDR2 SYGVKD. The CDR3 runs to 14 residues. In DNA form, the CDR3 reads TGTGCCATCAGGGGGGCTAACCCCTATCAGCCCCAGCATTTT. This sequence encodes CAIRGANPYQPQHF.